The 22 T cell receptor beta chains below all came from one sample that was sequenced in a study of blood T cell repertoires in COVID-19. The repertoire was sequenced with immunoSEQ multiplex PCR; TCRdb's copy has only in-frame clones and lacks some. The sample yields fewer than 500,000 clones, roughly 89% seen once. Material for sequencing was peripheral blood. The receptors originated from a woman aged 25-40 years with acute or convalescent COVID-19.

The rearrangement uses TRBV11-2 and TRBJ1-4, with unresolved D. Trimming took 5 bases from V and 10 from J, leaving 14 bases between them. The length of the CDR3 is 13 residues. Germline V lookup: CDR1 SGHAT, CDR2 FQNNGV. CDR3 sequence: CASSASSGGKLFF. CDR3 bases: TGTGCCAGCAGCGCCTCGTCGGGAGGAAAACTGTTTTTT. The complete variable domain, with remaining parts taken from reference TRBV11-2 and TRBJ1-4, reads EAGVAQSPRYKIIEKRQSVAFWCNPISGHATLYWYQQILGQGPKLLIQFQNNGVVDDSQLPKDRFSAERLKGVDSTLKIQPAKLEDSAVYLCASSASSGGKLFFGSGTQLSVL.

The V and J genes are TRBV6-5 and TRBJ2-7; TRBD2 aligns across 10 bases. This CDR3 contains 15 residues. Germline V gives CDR1 MNHEY, CDR2 SVGAGI. J lost 0 bases, V lost 11 bases, and 10 bases had no gene match. This chain's CDR3 is CAAEARTSGSYEQYF. The CDR3 DNA reads TGTGCCGCGGAGGCAAGGACTAGCGGCTCCTACGAGCAGTACTTC.

The chain carries TRBV18 and TRBJ1-6; weak D call: TRBD1 (5 bases). The CDR3 has 16 amino acids. CDR1 is KGHSH and CDR2 is LQKENI in the germline V gene. Trimming stripped 0 bases from V and 7 bases from J, with 13 bases between. The CDR3 DNA reads as TGTGCCAGCTCACCACCCCCGGGGGGGTACAATTCACCCCTCCACTTT. Its translation is CASSPPPGGYNSPLHF.

A word on this clone: Other DNA sequences of this sample code for an identical CDR3. The V call is TRBV10-3, the J call TRBJ1-1, with D perhaps TRBD1 (5 bases). Trimming stripped 0 bases from V and 3 bases from J, with 8 bases between. Germline CDR1 ENHRY, CDR2 SYGVKD. The CDR3 spans 14 residues. The CDR3 loop reads CAISESWGDTEAFF. The CDR3 DNA sequence: TGTGCCATCAGTGAGTCATGGGGCGACACTGAAGCTTTCTTT.

The V gene is TRBV19, the J gene TRBJ1-6; D not resolved. CDR1 is LNHDA, CDR2 SQIVND, per germline (reference sequence). This CDR3 has 13 residues. V lost 5 bases to trimming and J lost 7 bases, with 9 bases between them. The CDR3 protein is CASSVSLNSPLHF. CDR3 DNA sequence: TGTGCCAGTAGTGTGTCCCTAAATTCACCCCTCCACTTT.

V usage is TRBV6-6 and J usage is TRBJ1-6; TRBD1 might be the D (5 bases). The CDR3 consists of 15 residues. Germline assignment: CDR1 MNHNY and CDR2 SVGAGI (reference sequence). V lost 7 bases and J lost 8, with 18 bases in between. CDR3 sequence: CASTGGGGRDSPLHF. CDR3 DNA sequence: TGTGCCAGCACCGGGGGGGGAGGTCGGGATTCACCCCTCCACTTT.

The CDR3 here is CASSLSGVHGYTF. The CDR3 nucleotides read TGTGCCAGCAGCTTGTCAGGCGTACATGGCTACACCTTC. The chain couples TRBV11-2 to TRBJ1-2, with D uncertain. Germline V CDR1 and CDR2: SGHAT, FQNNGV. The CDR3 runs 13 residues. V lost 3 bases, J lost 6 bases, and 11 bases lay in between.

This clone was seen just once. V gene TRBV5-1 combines with J gene TRBJ2-7; the match to TRBD1 covers 11 bases. In germline, CDR1 is SGHRS, CDR2 YFSETQ. V was pared by 0 bases and J by 6 bases, with 5 bases of the junction left unmatched. The CDR3 is 15 residues long. CDR3 DNA sequence: TGCGCCAGCAGCTTGGCTAGGACAGGGGGCGGCGAGCAGTACTTC. Amino acids: CASSLARTGGGEQYF. The full variable domain, with the rest looked up from reference TRBV5-1 and TRBJ2-7, is KAGVTQTPRYLIKTRGQQVTLSCSPISGHRSVSWYQQTPGQGLQFLFEYFSETQRNKGNFPGRFSGRQFSNSRSEMNVSTLELGDSALYLCASSLARTGGGEQYFGPGTRLTVT.

This chain joins TRBV4-2 and TRBJ1-1; D possibly corresponds to TRBD1 (5 bases). Looked up from germline, CDR1 is LGHNA and CDR2 is YNFKEQ. V was cut by 0 bases and J by 1 base, with 18 bases left in between. This CDR3 is 18 amino acids long. The CDR3 loop is CASSQDVGQGGENTEAFF. The CDR3 DNA follows: TGTGCCAGCAGCCAAGACGTAGGGCAGGGAGGGGAGAACACTGAAGCTTTCTTT.

The table lists this clone with a count of one. The V gene is TRBV5-1, the J gene TRBJ2-3; D is perhaps TRBD2 (5 bases). V was shortened by 0 bases and J by 1 base, with 12 bases between the two germline ends. Per the germline V gene, CDR1 is SGHRS and CDR2 is YFSETQ. This CDR3 comprises 16 residues. CDR3: CASSLDRGWRTDTQYF. CDR3 nucleotides: TGCGCCAGCAGCTTGGACCGGGGTTGGCGCACAGATACGCAGTATTTT. Supplemented by reference TRBV5-1 and TRBJ2-3, the full variable domain reads KAGVTQTPRYLIKTRGQQVTLSCSPISGHRSVSWYQQTPGQGLQFLFEYFSETQRNKGNFPGRFSGRQFSNSRSEMNVSTLELGDSALYLCASSLDRGWRTDTQYFGPGTRLTVL.

This rearrangement joins TRBV25-1 to TRBJ2-3; a weak D match, TRBD1 (6 bases). From germline, CDR1 is MGHDK and CDR2 SYGVNS. This CDR3 contains 16 residues. V lost 0 bases and J lost 2, with 12 bases in between. CDR3 DNA: TGTGCCAGCAGTGAATATTTCCAGGGGAACACAGATACGCAGTATTTT. It encodes CASSEYFQGNTDTQYF.

The V call is TRBV7-9, the J call TRBJ1-2, with 9 nucleotides matching TRBD1. Germline values: CDR1 SEHNR, CDR2 FQNEAQ (reference sequence). This CDR3 is 13 amino acids long. V trimming: 4 bases; J trimming: 8 bases; junction bases outside the gene matches: 5. CDR3 loop: CASSYEDRGGYTF. Here the CDR3 DNA reads TGTGCCAGCAGCTACGAGGACAGGGGAGGCTACACCTTC.

The chain is built from TRBV5-1 and TRBJ1-1, with 9 bases identical to TRBD1. Trimming cost V 4 bases and J 1 base; bases outside gene matches: 5. The CDR3 sequence is 15 residues long. The germline CDR1 and CDR2 sequences are SGHRS and YFSETQ. In nucleotides, the CDR3 is TGCGCCAGCAGCAGCGGGACAGGGACGAACACTGAAGCTTTCTTT. Protein: CASSSGTGTNTEAFF.

For this clone: The sample holds other DNA sequences that translate to the same CDR3. The V call is TRBV29-1, the J call TRBJ2-1; D unclear. Trimming shortened V by 4 bases and J by 5 bases, and 3 bases separated the two germline ends. The V gene's germline CDR1 is SQVTM and CDR2 ANQGSEA. This CDR3 has 10 amino acids. The CDR3 loop is CSVGDNEQFF. CDR3 DNA: TGCAGCGTTGGAGACAATGAGCAGTTCTTC.

As to this clone: The same CDR3 can be traced to other DNA sequences in this sample. The rearrangement links TRBV6-5 to TRBJ1-5; no clear D. This CDR3 region has 13 residues. The germline V and J ends were trimmed by 0 bases and 3 bases, with 3 bases remaining between them. The V gene's germline CDR1 is MNHEY and CDR2 SVGAGI. The CDR3 loop reads CASSYSYNQPQHF. The DNA of the CDR3 is TGTGCCAGCAGTTACTCCTACAATCAGCCCCAGCATTTT.

Here the CDR3 DNA reads TGTGCCAGCAGCCCCCTTCTAGACCAAGAGACCCAGTACTTC. This codes for CASSPLLDQETQYF. This rearrangement joins TRBV5-6 to TRBJ2-5; no firm D call. The CDR3 is made up of 14 amino acids. Germline V gene sequence: CDR1 SGHDT, CDR2 YYEEEE. The germline V and J ends were trimmed by 4 bases and 0 bases, with 10 bases remaining between them.

The V gene is TRBV6-5, the J gene TRBJ2-7; possibly TRBD2 for D (7 bases). Per germline, CDR1 MNHEY and CDR2 SVGAGI. V lost 0 bases to trimming and J lost 6 bases, with 12 bases between them. This CDR3 has 14 residues. The CDR3 DNA follows: TGTGCCAGCAGTTACTCTGGGGGGGGGCCCGAGCAGTACTTC. This encodes CASSYSGGGPEQYF.

The DNA of the CDR3 is TGTGCCAGCAGTGAAAGAAGACACAGGGGAAGCCCCAGGGACTATGGCTACACCTTC. This gives the protein CASSERRHRGSPRDYGYTF. The chain couples TRBV6-1 to TRBJ1-2, with 7 bases fitting TRBD1. The V and J ends lost 2 bases and 3 bases, in that order; junction bases with no gene match: 18. The CDR3 covers 19 residues. Germline CDR1 reads MNHNS; CDR2 reads SASEGT.

The V and J genes are TRBV5-1 and TRBJ1-5; D gene uncertain. The CDR3 loop spans 15 amino acids. Deletions cut 2 bases from V and 2 bases from J, with 11 bases between. Germline CDR1 is SGHRS and CDR2 is YFSETQ. The CDR3 protein is CASSLDYTRNQPQHF. The CDR3 coding sequence is TGCGCCAGCAGCTTAGACTACACGCGCAATCAGCCCCAGCATTTT.

This clone is a singleton in its sample. V usage is TRBV3-1 (or the pseudogene TRBV3-2) and J usage is TRBJ2-3; tentatively, D is TRBD2 (7 bases). This CDR3 region has 15 residues. The ends were cut back, 3 bases at V and 4 bases at J, with 14 bases in the middle. Germline V gene data show CDR1 as LGHDT and CDR2 as YNNKEL (reference sequence). DNA of the CDR3: TGTGCCAGCAGCCAGTCGGGGGGCCACGCAGATACGCAGTATTTT. It translates to CASSQSGGHADTQYF.

For the CDR3, the DNA is TGTGCCAGCAGCCCGTGGGGGGACACAGATACGCAGTATTTT. This sequence encodes CASSPWGDTDTQYF. V gene TRBV9 combines with J gene TRBJ2-3, with TRBD2 as a possible D gene (6 bases). The CDR3 is made up of 14 amino acids. V gave up 4 bases and J gave up 2 bases, with 11 bases separating them. The germline V gene has CDR1 SGDLS and CDR2 YYNGEE.

The rearrangement joins TRBV7-9 to TRBJ2-1; 11 nucleotides align to TRBD2. With V trimmed by 7 bases and J by 4 bases, 3 bases remained unmatched. Germline lookup yields CDR1 SEHNR and CDR2 FQNEAQ (reference sequence). The CDR3 sequence is 14 residues long. CDR3 residues: CASKLAGEYNEQFF. Written as DNA, the CDR3 is TGTGCCAGCAAACTAGCGGGAGAGTACAATGAGCAGTTCTTC. Filled out from reference TRBV7-9 and TRBJ2-1, the complete variable domain reads DTGVSQNPRHKITKRGQNVTFRCDPISEHNRLYWYRQTLGQGPEFLTYFQNEAQLEKSRLLSDRFSAERPKGSFSTLEIQRTEQGDSAMYLCASKLAGEYNEQFFGPGTRLTVL.